This T cell receptor beta chain is drawn from a study of T-cell reconstitution after alpha-beta-depleted transplantation in children. Ten or more counts support this clonotype. The CDR3 spans 11 residues. V was clipped by 2 bases and J by 5 bases, with 4 bases between them. The TCRbeta library was prepared with unique molecular identifiers. Each CDR3 protein gets one entry after TCRdb re-called the PCR reads with MiXCR. The profile covers about 240,000 distinct CDR3 sequences, with roughly 23% appearing a single time and about 2.8% taken by the ten largest. The clonotype comes from a girl under 10 years old with Fanconi anemia, due to receive a stem cell transplant. The chain links TRBV12-3 or TRBV12-4 to TRBJ2-7; no clear D gene. The sequences come from PBMCs, collected before TCRalphabeta/CD19-depleted stem cell transplant. This CDR3 reads CASSLLHEQYF. CDR3 sequence (DNA): TGTGCCAGCAGTTTATTACACGAGCAGTACTTC.